Shown below are 10 T cell receptor beta chains from a single sample sequenced in a study of regulatory T cells in long-lasting Graves disease. As for time point: persistent/refractory GD, antithyroid drugs over 5 years with positive TRAb. PBMCs were the source of the RNA used for TCR sequencing. Building of the TCR beta libraries involved iRepertoire HTBI primers and Arm-PCR of CDR3 regions. TCRdb analysed the multiplex PCR reads with MiXCR anew, one entry per CDR3 protein. The sample gives a few hundred thousand distinct CDR3 sequences, about 25% of which show up once; 26% is in the top ten. This specimen consisted of peripheral blood mononuclear cells (PBMCs), obtained when the disease was refractory, from a patient treated with antithyroid drugs. Source of these receptors: a female donor with Graves disease.

Comment on this clonotype: An end of the junction differs from the germline gene, which may be a read error. The V gene is TRBV19, the J gene TRBJ2-1; possible D gene TRBD2, 5 bases. From germline, CDR1 is LNHDA and CDR2 SQIVND (reference sequence). This CDR3 is built from 15 residues. Written as DNA, the CDR3 is TGTGCCAGTGGTATAGGTCTAGCCCGTCATTTGTCGCAGTTCTTC. Protein product: CASGIGLARHLSQFF.

The genes are TRBV2 and TRBJ2-1; unclear D gene. Per germline, CDR1 SNHLY and CDR2 FYNNEI. The CDR3 consists of 14 residues. The V and J ends lost 6 bases and 6 bases respectively, with 15 bases between them. DNA for the CDR3: TGTGCCAGCAGCCGAGATTCTCCCGCCAATGAGCAGTTCTTC. Protein product: CASSRDSPANEQFF.

The chain uses TRBV3-1 and TRBJ2-7; D not resolved. V was trimmed by 2 bases and J by 4 bases, leaving 15 bases between them. CDR1 is LGHDT, CDR2 YNNKEL, per germline (reference sequence). CDR3 length equals 15 residues. The DNA of the CDR3 is TGTGCCAGCAGCCAATACCCAGGTAGTGGATACGAGCAGTACTTC. Its translation is CASSQYPGSGYEQYF.

The chain is built from TRBV28 and TRBJ2-5; 7 bases are a match to TRBD1. V lost 5 bases to trimming and J lost 5 bases; unmatched junction nucleotides: 8. The CDR3 runs to 14 residues. CDR1 and CDR2 (germline): MDHEN, SYDVKM. This chain's CDR3 is CASSPTGPGETQYF. In DNA, the CDR3 is TGTGCCAGCAGTCCGACAGGGCCGGGGGAGACCCAGTACTTC. The full variable domain, its missing parts supplied by reference TRBV28 and TRBJ2-5, is DVKVTQSSRYLVKRTGEKVFLECVQDMDHENMFWYRQDPGLGLRLIYFSYDVKMKEKGDIPEGYSVSREKKERFSLILESASTNQTSMYLCASSPTGPGETQYFGPGTRLLVL.

This clonotype was seen a few times. The V gene is TRBV19, the J gene TRBJ1-3, with a weak D call TRBD1 (5 bases). The CDR3 is 13 residues long. V lost 5 bases and J 0 bases, leaving 5 bases between the germline ends. From germline, CDR1 is LNHDA and CDR2 SQIVND (reference sequence). The CDR3 DNA reads TGTGCCAGTAGTGACAGCTCTGGAAACACCATATATTTT. Residues: CASSDSSGNTIYF. Full variable domain (outside the CDR3, taken from reference TRBV19 and TRBJ1-3): DGGITQSPKYLFRKEGQNVTLSCEQNLNHDAMYWYRQDPGQGLRLIYYSQIVNDFQKGDIAEGYSVSREKKESFPLTVTSAQKNPTAFYLCASSDSSGNTIYFGEGSWLTVV.

The chain is built from TRBV20-1 and TRBJ1-5, with a tentative D call TRBD1 (5 bases). Germline CDR1 DFQATT, CDR2 SNEGSKA (reference sequence). The CDR3 runs to 12 residues. The V and J ends lost 7 bases and 4 bases respectively, with 11 bases between them. The CDR3 DNA reads TGCAGTGTTCAGGGACCGAATCAGCCCCAGCATTTT. Its translation is CSVQGPNQPQHF.

In its sample, this clonotype was seen many times. The chain uses TRBV20-1 and TRBJ2-7, with TRBD2 matching over 9 bases. The CDR3 covers 14 residues. Unmatched junction bases numbered 8, after V lost 3 bases and J lost 5 bases. Germline values: CDR1 DFQATT, CDR2 SNEGSKA (reference sequence). The CDR3 loop is CSASTGTSLHEQYF. In nucleotides, the CDR3 is TGCAGTGCTAGTACCGGGACTAGCTTACACGAGCAGTACTTC.

This clonotype was seen a few times. V and J are TRBV29-1 and TRBJ2-5, with 7 bases matching TRBD1. After removal of 4 bases from V and 1 base from J, the junction contained 6 bases not matched to a gene. Germline CDR1 and CDR2: SQVTM and ANQGSEA. The CDR3 loop spans 14 amino acids. CDR3 protein: CSVGLGGIQETQYF. CDR3 in DNA: TGCAGCGTTGGGTTAGGGGGCATCCAAGAGACCCAGTACTTC. The full variable domain, in which reference TRBV29-1 and TRBJ2-5 provide the parts outside the CDR3, is SAVISQKPSRDICQRGTSLTIQCQVDSQVTMMFWYRQQPGQSLTLIATANQGSEATYESGFVIDKFPISRPNLTFSTLTVSNMSPEDSSIYLCSVGLGGIQETQYFGPGTRLLVL.

This clonotype was seen more than once but under ten times. The chain couples TRBV2 to TRBJ1-2; D is perhaps TRBD1 (5 bases). Germline V gives CDR1 SNHLY, CDR2 FYNNEI. The CDR3 totals 14 residues. With 8 bases removed from V and 4 bases from J, the gap between germline ends came to 17 bases. CDR3 coding DNA: TGTGCCAGCGGGGGACCGGGAATACCCTATGGCTACACCTTC. Amino acid sequence: CASGGPGIPYGYTF.

The CDR3 here is CASRVAGGIYEQYF. As DNA, the CDR3 is TGTGCCAGCAGAGTAGCGGGGGGGATCTACGAGCAGTACTTC. The gene calls are TRBV6-2 or TRBV6-3 and TRBJ2-7, with 11 bases that match TRBD2. Trimming cost V 6 bases and J 3 bases; bases outside gene matches: 4. The CDR3 extends over 14 amino acids. CDR1 is MNHEY, CDR2 SVGEGT, per germline.